This T cell receptor beta chain was identified in a study of CD8 T cells in ankylosing spondylitis. Study-wide results and caveats: Some of these motif variants have turned up before, in reports on reactive arthritis synovial fluid and blood.

It was by quantitative 5'-RACE with molecular barcodes that TCR beta libraries were made. Using its own MiXCR run on the 5' RACE reads, TCRdb lists one record per CDR3 protein. In the table there are roughly 100,000 distinct CDR3 sequences, over 6.5% of which are singletons. This clonotype showed up many times. Its cognate antigen is unknown. The V gene's germline CDR1 is SGHTA and CDR2 FQGNSA. CDR3 length equals 12 residues. V was clipped by 0 bases and J by 9 bases, with 8 bases between them. This receptor was taken from a male donor with ankylosing spondylitis or in good health (not recorded which). The chain uses TRBV7-2 and TRBJ2-5, with D perhaps matching TRBD2 (5 bases). Sequencing was done on a sample of blood, either unsorted or a sorted T cell fraction (not recorded which). CDR3 coding DNA: TGTGCCAGCAGCTTAGCAGGGAGAGCCCAGTACTTC. The encoded protein is CASSLAGRAQYF.